This TCR beta chain came from a study of T cell repertoires in cytomegalovirus infection. A single record per CDR3 protein comes from TCRdb applying MiXCR to the reads. This sample yields about 830,000 distinct CDR3 sequences, of which over 25% are seen a single time; 9.5% to 15% belongs to the top ten. This clonotype has only a few counts. Its antigen is not known. The CDR3 runs to 15 residues. Germline V gene data show CDR1 as SGHVS and CDR2 as FNYEAQ. Trimming removed 5 bases from V and 1 base from J, with 11 bases in between. The sequence came from a human donor in good health (CMV status not recorded). Some clones in this sample may be carry-over from other donors' samples. The specimen comprised cultured CD8+ T cells from PBMCs, sampled from culture after CMV antigen stimulation. This chain uses TRBV7-6 with TRBJ2-2; perhaps TRBD2 as D (6 bases). The DNA for the CDR3 is TGTGCCAGCAGCCCACCGGGAGTGAACACCGGGGAGCTGTTTTTT. This sequence encodes CASSPPGVNTGELFF.